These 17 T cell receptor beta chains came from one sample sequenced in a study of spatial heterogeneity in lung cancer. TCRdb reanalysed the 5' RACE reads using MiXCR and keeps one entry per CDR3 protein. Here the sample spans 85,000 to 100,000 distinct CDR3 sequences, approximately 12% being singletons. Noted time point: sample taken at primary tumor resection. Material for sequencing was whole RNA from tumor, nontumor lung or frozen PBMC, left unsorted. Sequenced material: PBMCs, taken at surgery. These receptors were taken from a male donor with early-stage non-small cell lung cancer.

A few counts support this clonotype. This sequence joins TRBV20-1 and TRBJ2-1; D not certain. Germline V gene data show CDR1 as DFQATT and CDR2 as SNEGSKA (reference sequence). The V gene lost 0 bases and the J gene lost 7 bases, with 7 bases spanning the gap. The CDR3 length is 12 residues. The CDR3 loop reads CSAREVRNEQFF. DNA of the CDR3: TGCAGTGCTAGAGAAGTAAGGAATGAGCAGTTCTTC.

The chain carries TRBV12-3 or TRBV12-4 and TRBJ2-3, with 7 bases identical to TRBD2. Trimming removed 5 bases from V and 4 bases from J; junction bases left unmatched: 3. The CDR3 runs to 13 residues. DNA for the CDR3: TGTGCCAGCAGTGGACTAGATTCAGATACGCAGTATTTT. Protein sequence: CASSGLDSDTQYF.

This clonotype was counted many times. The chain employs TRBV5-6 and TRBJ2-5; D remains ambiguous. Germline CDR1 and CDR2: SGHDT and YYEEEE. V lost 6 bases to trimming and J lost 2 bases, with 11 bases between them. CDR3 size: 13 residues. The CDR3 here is CASTPRLQETQYF. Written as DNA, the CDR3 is TGTGCCAGCACCCCCCGGCTTCAAGAGACCCAGTACTTC.

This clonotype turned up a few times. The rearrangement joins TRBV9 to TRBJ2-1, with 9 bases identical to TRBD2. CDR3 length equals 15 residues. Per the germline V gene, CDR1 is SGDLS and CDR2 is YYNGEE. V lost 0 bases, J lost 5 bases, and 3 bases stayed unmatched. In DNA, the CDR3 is TGTGCCAGCAGCGTAGTGGCGGGAGGGGACAATGAGCAGTTCTTC. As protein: CASSVVAGGDNEQFF.

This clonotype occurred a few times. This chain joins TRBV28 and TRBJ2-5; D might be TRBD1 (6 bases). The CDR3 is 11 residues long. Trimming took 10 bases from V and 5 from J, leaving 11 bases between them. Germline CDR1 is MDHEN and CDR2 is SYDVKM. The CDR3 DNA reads TGTGCCACCTCGAGGGGGGAGACCCAGTACTTC. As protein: CATSRGETQYF.

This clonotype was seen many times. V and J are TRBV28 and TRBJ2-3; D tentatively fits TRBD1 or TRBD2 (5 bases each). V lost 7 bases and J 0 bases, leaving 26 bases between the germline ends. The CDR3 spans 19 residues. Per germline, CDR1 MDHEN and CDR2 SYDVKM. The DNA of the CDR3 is TGTGCCAGCAACGCCGTGAGGGGCGCTACGATAATTAGCACAGATACGCAGTATTTT. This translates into CASNAVRGATIISTDTQYF.

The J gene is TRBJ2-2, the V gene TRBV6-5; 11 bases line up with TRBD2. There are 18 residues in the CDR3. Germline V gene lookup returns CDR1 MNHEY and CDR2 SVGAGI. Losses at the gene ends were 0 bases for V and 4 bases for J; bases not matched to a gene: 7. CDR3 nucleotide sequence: TGTGCCAGCAGTTACTCGGCTAGCGGGAGGCGTGGCACCGGGGAGCTGTTTTTT. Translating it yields CASSYSASGRRGTGELFF.

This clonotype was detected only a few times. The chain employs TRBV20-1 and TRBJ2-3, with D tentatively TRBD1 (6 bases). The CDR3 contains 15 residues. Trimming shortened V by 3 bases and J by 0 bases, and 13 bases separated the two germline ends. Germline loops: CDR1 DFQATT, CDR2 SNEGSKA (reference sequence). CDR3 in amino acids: CSASDRDKSTDTQYF. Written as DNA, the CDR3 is TGCAGTGCTAGCGACCGGGACAAGAGCACAGATACGCAGTATTTT.

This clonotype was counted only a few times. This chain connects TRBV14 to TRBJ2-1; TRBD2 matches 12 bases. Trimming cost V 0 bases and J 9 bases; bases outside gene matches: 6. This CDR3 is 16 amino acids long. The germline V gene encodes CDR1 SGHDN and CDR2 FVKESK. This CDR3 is CASSQDRPSGRVEQFF. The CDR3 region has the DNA TGTGCCAGCAGCCAAGATCGTCCTAGCGGGAGGGTTGAGCAGTTCTTC.

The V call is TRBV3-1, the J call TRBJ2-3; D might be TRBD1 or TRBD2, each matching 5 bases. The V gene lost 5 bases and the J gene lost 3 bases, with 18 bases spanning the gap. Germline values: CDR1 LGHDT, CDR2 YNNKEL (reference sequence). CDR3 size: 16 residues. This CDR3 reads CASSDGATGGTDTQYF. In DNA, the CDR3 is TGTGCCAGCAGCGATGGCGCGACTGGGGGAACAGATACGCAGTATTTT.

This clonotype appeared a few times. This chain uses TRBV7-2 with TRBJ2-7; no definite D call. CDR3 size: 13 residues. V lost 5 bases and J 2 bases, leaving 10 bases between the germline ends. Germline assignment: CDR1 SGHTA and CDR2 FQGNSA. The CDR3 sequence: CASSRPAAYEQYF. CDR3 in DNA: TGTGCCAGCAGCCGGCCCGCAGCCTACGAGCAGTACTTC. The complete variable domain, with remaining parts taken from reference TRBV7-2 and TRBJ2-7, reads GAGVSQSPSNKVTEKGKDVELRCDPISGHTALYWYRQSLGQGLEFLIYFQGNSAPDKSGLPSDRFSAERTGGSVSTLTIQRTQQEDSAVYLCASSRPAAYEQYFGPGTRLTVT.

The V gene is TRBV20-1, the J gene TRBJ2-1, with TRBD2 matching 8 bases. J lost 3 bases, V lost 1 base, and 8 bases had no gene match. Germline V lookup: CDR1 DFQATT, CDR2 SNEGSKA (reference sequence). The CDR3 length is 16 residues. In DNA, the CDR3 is TGCAGTGCTAGAGGCTATAGCGGGGAGGTCTACAATGAGCAGTTCTTC. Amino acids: CSARGYSGEVYNEQFF.

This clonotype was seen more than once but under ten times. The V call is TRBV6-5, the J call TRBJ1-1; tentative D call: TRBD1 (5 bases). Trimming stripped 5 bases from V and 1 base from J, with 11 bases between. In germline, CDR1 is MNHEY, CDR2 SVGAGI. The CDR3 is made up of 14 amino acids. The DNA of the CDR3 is TGTGCCAGCAGTCCTCTTCAGGGGAACACTGAAGCTTTCTTT. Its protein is CASSPLQGNTEAFF.

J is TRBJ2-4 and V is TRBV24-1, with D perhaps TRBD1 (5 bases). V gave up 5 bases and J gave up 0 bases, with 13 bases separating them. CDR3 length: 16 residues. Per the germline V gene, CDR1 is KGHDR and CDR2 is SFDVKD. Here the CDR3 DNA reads TGTGCCACCAGTGCGACCGACAGACTAGCCAAAAACATTCAGTACTTC. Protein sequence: CATSATDRLAKNIQYF.

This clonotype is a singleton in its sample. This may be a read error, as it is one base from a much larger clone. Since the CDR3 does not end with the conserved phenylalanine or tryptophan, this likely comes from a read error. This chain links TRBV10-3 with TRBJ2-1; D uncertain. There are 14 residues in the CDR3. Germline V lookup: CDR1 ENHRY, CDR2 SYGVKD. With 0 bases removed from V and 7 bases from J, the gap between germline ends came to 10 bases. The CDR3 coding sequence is TGTGCCATCAGTGAGTCGAGGCCGGTTAATGAGCAGTTCTCC. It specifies CAISESRPVNEQFS.

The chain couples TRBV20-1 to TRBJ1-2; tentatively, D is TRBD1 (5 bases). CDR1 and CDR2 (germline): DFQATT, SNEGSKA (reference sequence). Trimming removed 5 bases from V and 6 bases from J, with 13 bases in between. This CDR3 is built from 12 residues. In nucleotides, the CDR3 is TGCAGTGCTGAAGCAGGGTATGATGGCTACACCTTC. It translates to CSAEAGYDGYTF.

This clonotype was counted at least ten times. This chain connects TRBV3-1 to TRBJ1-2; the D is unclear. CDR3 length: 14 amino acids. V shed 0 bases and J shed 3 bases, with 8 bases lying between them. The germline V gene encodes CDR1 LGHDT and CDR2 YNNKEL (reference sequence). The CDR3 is CASSQDLTDYGYTF. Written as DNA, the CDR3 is TGTGCCAGCAGCCAAGATCTCACAGACTATGGCTACACCTTC.